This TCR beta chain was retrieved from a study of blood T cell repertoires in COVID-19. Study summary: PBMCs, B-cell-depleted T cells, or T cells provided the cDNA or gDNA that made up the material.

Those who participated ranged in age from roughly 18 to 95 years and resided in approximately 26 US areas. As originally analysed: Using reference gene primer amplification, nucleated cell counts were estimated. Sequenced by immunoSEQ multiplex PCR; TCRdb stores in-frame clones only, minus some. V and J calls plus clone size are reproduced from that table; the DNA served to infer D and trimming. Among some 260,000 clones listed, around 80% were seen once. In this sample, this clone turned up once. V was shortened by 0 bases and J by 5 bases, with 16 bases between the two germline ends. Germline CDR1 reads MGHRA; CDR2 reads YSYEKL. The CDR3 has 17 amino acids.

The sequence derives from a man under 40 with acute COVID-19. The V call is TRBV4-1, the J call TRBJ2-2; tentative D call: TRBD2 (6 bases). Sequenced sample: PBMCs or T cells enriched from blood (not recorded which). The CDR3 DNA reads TGCGCCAGCAGCCAAGATGTGACGGGAGCGGGTACCGGGGAGCTGTTTTTT. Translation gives CASSQDVTGAGTGELFF.